The 2 T cell receptor beta chains presented below share a single source sample, sequenced in a study of blood T cell repertoires in COVID-19 (dated by TCRdb to about 2020). The library relied on the immunoSEQ multiplex PCR assay. As stored in TCRdb, this immuneACCESS dataset retains in-frame rearrangements with V and J assigned. A fraction of the clones does not appear; measured against another copy, unresolved V genes explain less than half of the discrepancy, and the remainder lacks a known reason. The table for this sample lists 310,000 or so clones; around 86% of them were counted only once. The ten largest account for 8% to 13% of the sample. The specimen sequenced was PBMCs or T cells enriched from blood (not recorded which). These TCRs come from a woman between 18 and 30 years old who had recovered from COVID-19.

J is TRBJ1-1 and V is TRBV2; 7 bases match TRBD1. CDR1 and CDR2 (germline): SNHLY, FYNNEI. This CDR3 region has 13 residues. The trim removed 10 bases at V and 2 bases at J, leaving 7 bases unmatched. CDR3 DNA sequence: TGTGCCACCTCGGACAGGTCTAACACTGAAGCTTTCTTT. Encoded protein: CATSDRSNTEAFF.

J is TRBJ2-7 and V is TRBV28; the D gene is possibly TRBD2 (6 bases). Germline V CDR1 and CDR2: MDHEN, SYDVKM. This CDR3 comprises 14 residues. V lost 4 bases and J 3 bases, leaving 13 bases between the germline ends. In nucleotides, the CDR3 is TGTGCCAGCAGTTGGCGACTAGAGCGCTACGAGCAGTACTTC. Its protein is CASSWRLERYEQYF.